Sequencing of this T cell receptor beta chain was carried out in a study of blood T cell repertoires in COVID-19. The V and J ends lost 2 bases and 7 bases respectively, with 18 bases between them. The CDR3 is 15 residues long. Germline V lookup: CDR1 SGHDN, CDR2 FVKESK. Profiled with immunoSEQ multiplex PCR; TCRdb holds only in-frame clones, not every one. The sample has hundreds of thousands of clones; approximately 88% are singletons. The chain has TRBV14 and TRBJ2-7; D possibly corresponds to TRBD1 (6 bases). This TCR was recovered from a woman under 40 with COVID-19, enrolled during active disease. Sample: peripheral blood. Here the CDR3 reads CASSQPTTGPGEQYF. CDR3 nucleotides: TGTGCCAGCAGCCAACCGACGACAGGCCCTGGGGAGCAGTACTTC.